This T cell receptor (beta chain) was captured by sequencing in a study of STAT5B mutations in CD4+ large granular lymphocyte leukemia (dated by TCRdb to 2021 to 2024). Regarding the complete study: Among healthy controls, the CDR3 'QG' motif was associated with a particular HLA allele. TCRbeta repertoires of CD4+ T-cell large granular lymphocyte leukemia patients were compared with those of healthy blood donors. Flow cytometry on FACSCanto II or FACSVerse showed that the purified fractions were more than 95% pure among lymphocytes.

Trimming costs V 6 bases and J 3 bases, and their ends lie 11 bases apart. The CDR3 covers 14 residues, taking in both the cysteine and the phenylalanine. The only DNA kept is the CDR3, 42 bases in frame from the first base. Taken from the germline V gene, the CDR1 and CDR2 loops are MDHEN and SYDVKM. About this clone itself: The specificity of this receptor is unknown. No much larger clonotype is one base removed from it; base qualities were not supplied.

The healthy control group was made up of 40 or so blood donors, and the Finnish Red Cross blood service supplied their buffy coats. All TCR-sequenced material derived from peripheral blood: patient blood samples and healthy donor buffy coats. Peripheral blood mononuclear cells were isolated by Ficoll-Hypaque gradient centrifugation. CD4+ cells were magnetically purified from the buffy coats of healthy controls. The Gentra Puregene Cell and Tissue kit was used to extract genomic DNA, and a Qubit 2.0 fluorometer was used to measure the amount of genomic DNA. What the authors observed across the whole study: The main leukemic clonotypes were found to be private to each patient, although more than 20% of the main leukemic clonotypes were detected at low frequency in the non-leukemic repertoires of other patients. TRBV06-family usage was enriched among the top patient clones (8/27) compared with healthy controls (2/35). Compared with healthy CD4+ repertoires, CD4-sorted patient repertoires appeared more clonal, and this difference remained even after the putative leukemic clones were removed. The data were not HLA-matched, and the relatively small sample size could explain the higher clonality seen in CD4+ compared with CD8+ T-LGLL.

TCRbeta rearrangements were sequenced from genomic DNA using the immunoSEQ assay at survey resolution. Per the source publication's procedure: In the TCR sequencing data, the lowest productive clonotype frequency that could be detected was 2.59 x 10-5. Analyses included only productive TCRbeta rearrangements, meaning complete and in-frame sequences. The clonality of each sample was calculated as Simpson clonality in the immunoSEQ Analyzer version 3.0. Clones were binned by frequency as very rare, small, medium, large (1-20%) or hyperexpanded (>20%). Generation probabilities were estimated with OLGA 1.2.3, V-gene circos plots were generated with VDJtools, specificities were searched for in VDJdb, and CDR3 motifs were identified with GLIPH. TCRdb obtained this table from immuneACCESS and retained in-frame rearrangements with V and J assigned. These tables miss some clones; where compared with another copy, unresolved V genes account for less than half of the shortfall, and the remainder is unexplained. V and J calls and clone size are given by that table; D and trimming were obtained from the DNA. This sample lists about 48,000 clones; about 70% were detected once. Together, the top ten hold less than 2% of the sample.

The clonotype originates from a human donor in good health. The rearranged segments are TRBV28 and TRBJ1-4; matching of 6 bases hints at TRBD1 as the D gene. Sequenced: CD4+ T cells from blood buffy coats. CDR3 sequence: CASREGGANEKLFF. The nucleotide sequence reads TGTGCCAGCAGGGAGGGGGGGGCTAATGAAAAACTGTTTTTT.